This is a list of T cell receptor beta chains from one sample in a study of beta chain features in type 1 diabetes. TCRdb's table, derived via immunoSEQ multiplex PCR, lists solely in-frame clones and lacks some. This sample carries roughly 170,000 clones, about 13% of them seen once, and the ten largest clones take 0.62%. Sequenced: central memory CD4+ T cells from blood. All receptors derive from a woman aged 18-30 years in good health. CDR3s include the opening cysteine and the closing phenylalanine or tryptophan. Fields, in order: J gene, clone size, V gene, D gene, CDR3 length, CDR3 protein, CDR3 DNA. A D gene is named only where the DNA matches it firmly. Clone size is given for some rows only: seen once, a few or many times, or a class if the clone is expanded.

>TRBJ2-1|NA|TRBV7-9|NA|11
CASTRYNEQFF
TGTGCCAGCACTAGATACAATGAGCAGTTCTTC
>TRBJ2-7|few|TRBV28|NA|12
CASKGQTYEQYF
TGTGCCAGCAAAGGACAGACCTACGAGCAGTACTTC
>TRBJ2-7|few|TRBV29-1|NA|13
CSVRDFSGYEQYF
TGCAGCGTGAGGGACTTCTCGGGGTACGAGCAGTACTTC
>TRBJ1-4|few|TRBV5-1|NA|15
CASSLAGATNEKLFF
TGCGCCAGCAGCTTGGCCGGGGCAACTAATGAAAAACTGTTTTTT
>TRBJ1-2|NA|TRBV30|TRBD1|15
CAWSVGAGGNYGYTF
TGTGCCTGGAGTGTAGGCGCAGGGGGAAACTATGGCTACACCTTC
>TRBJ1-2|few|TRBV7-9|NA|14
CASSQGLFNYGYTF
TGTGCCAGCAGCCAGGGCCTTTTCAACTATGGCTACACCTTC
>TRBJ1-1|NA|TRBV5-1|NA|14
CASSLAYANTEAFF
TGCGCCAGCAGCTTGGCCTATGCGAACACTGAAGCTTTCTTT
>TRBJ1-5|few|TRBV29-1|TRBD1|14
CSVGGQRRGQPQHF
TGCAGCGTTGGGGGTCAGCGCAGGGGGCAGCCCCAGCATTTT
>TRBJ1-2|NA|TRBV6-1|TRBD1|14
CASIVDRGNYGYTF
TGTGCCAGCATCGTCGACAGGGGAAACTATGGCTACACCTTC
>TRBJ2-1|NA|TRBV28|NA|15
CASSRSGSSYNEQFF
TGTGCCAGCAGTCGTAGCGGAAGCTCCTACAATGAGCAGTTCTTC
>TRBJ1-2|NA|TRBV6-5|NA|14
CASRHRAANYGYTF
TGTGCCAGCAGACACAGGGCAGCTAACTATGGCTACACCTTC
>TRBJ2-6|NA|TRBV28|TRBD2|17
CASSLAGGPAGANVLTF
TGTGCCAGCAGTTTAGCGGGGGGTCCTGCTGGGGCCAACGTCCTGACTTTC
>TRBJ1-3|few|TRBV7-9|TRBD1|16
CASSPNRGPSGNTIYF
TGTGCCAGCAGCCCGAACAGGGGCCCCTCTGGAAACACCATATATTTT
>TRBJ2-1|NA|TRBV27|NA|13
CASSSPWGNRQFF
TGTGCCAGCAGTTCCCCATGGGGCAACCGACAGTTCTTC
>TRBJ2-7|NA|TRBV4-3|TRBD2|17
CASSQRTGSGRAYEQYF
TGCGCCAGCAGCCAACGGACCGGCTCAGGGAGGGCCTACGAGCAGTACTTC
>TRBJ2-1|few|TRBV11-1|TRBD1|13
CASTPQGADEQFF
TGTGCCAGCACCCCCCAGGGGGCAGATGAGCAGTTCTTC
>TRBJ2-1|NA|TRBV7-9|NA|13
CASSSQWYNEQFF
TGTGCCAGCAGCTCGCAGTGGTACAATGAGCAGTTCTTC
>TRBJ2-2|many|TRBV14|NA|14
CASNRDSNTGELFF
TGTGCCAGCAACCGGGACTCGAACACCGGGGAGCTGTTTTTT
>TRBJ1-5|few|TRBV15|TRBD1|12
CATEKQGQPQHF
TGTGCCACCGAGAAACAGGGGCAGCCCCAGCATTTT
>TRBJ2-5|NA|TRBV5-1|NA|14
CASSLGGLQETQYF
TGCGCCAGCAGCTTGGGGGGGCTACAAGAGACCCAGTACTTC
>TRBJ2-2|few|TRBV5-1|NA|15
CASSLGGYDTGELFF
TGCGCCAGCAGCTTGGGCGGGTATGACACCGGGGAGCTGTTTTTT
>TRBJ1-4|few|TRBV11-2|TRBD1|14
CASSSTGDREKLFF
TGTGCCAGCAGCTCCACAGGGGATCGGGAAAAACTGTTTTTT
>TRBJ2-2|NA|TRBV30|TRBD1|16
CAWSERGQGAVGELFF
TGTGCCTGGAGTGAACGGGGACAGGGGGCAGTCGGGGAGCTGTTTTTT
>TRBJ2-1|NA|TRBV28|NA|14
CASSLTGSYNEQFF
TGTGCCAGCAGCCTGACAGGATCCTACAATGAGCAGTTCTTC
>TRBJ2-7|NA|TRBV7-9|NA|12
CASSLTAGEQYF
TGTGCCAGCAGCTTAACAGCGGGCGAGCAGTACTTC
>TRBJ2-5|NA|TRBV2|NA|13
CASSAQGAETQYF
TGTGCCAGCAGTGCGCAGGGTGCCGAGACCCAGTACTTC
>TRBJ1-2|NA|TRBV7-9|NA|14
CASSPPRGLNGYTF
TGTGCCAGCAGCCCCCCCCGGGGGTTGAATGGCTACACCTTC
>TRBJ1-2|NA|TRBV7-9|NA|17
CASSSRGGEGRLYGYTF
TGTGCCAGCAGCTCCCGCGGAGGGGAAGGGAGGCTCTATGGCTACACCTTC
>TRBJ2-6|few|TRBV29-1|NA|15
CSVQLSFSGANVLTF
TGCAGCGTTCAACTTTCCTTCTCTGGGGCCAACGTCCTGACTTTC
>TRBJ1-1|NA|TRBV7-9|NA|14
CASSVQGRSTEAFF
TGTGCCAGCAGCGTACAGGGTCGGAGCACTGAAGCTTTCTTT
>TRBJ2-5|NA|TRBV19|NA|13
CASRVRGEETQYF
TGTGCCAGTAGAGTCAGGGGCGAAGAGACCCAGTACTTC
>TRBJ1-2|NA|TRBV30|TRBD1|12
CAWSRTGRGYTF
TGTGCCTGGAGTAGGACAGGTCGTGGCTACACCTTC
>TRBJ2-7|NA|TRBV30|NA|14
CAWSFPGSRYEQYF
TGTGCCTGGAGTTTCCCCGGGTCCCGCTACGAGCAGTACTTC
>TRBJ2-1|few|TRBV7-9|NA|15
CASSLRTGAANEQFF
TGTGCCAGCAGCCTTCGAACTGGAGCGGCGAATGAGCAGTTCTTC
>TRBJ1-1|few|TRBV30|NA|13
CAWSPGVGTEAFF
TGTGCCTGGAGCCCAGGGGTGGGGACTGAAGCTTTCTTT
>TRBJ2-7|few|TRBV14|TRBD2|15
CASSPLTSGYYEQYF
TGTGCCAGCAGCCCCTTGACTAGCGGATACTACGAGCAGTACTTC
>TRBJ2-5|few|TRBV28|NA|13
CASLISSGGTQYF
TGTGCCAGCCTTATTTCCTCGGGTGGGACCCAGTACTTC
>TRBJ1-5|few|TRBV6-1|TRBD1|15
CASSEMGQVNQPQHF
TGTGCCAGCAGTGAGATGGGACAGGTTAATCAGCCCCAGCATTTT
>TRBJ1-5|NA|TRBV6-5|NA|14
CASRTGLGNQPQHF
TGTGCCAGCAGAACAGGGTTGGGCAATCAGCCCCAGCATTTT
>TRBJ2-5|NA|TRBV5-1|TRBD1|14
CASSPYRGRETQYF
TGCGCCAGCAGCCCCTACAGGGGGCGTGAGACCCAGTACTTC
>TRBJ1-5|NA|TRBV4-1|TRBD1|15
CASSQDGQGRQPQHF
TGCGCCAGCAGCCAAGACGGACAGGGGCGACAGCCCCAGCATTTT
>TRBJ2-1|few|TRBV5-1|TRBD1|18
CASSSGTGLQTVRDEQFF
TGCGCCAGCAGCTCCGGGACAGGGCTCCAGACGGTCCGTGATGAGCAGTTCTTC
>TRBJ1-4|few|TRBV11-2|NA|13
CASNPVGDEKLFF
TGTGCCAGCAACCCGGTAGGGGATGAAAAACTGTTTTTT
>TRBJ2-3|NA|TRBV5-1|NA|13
CASSGLSTDTQYF
TGCGCCAGCAGCGGACTATCCACAGATACGCAGTATTTT
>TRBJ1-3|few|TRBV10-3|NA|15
CAISESFTDGNTIYF
TGTGCCATCAGTGAGTCGTTTACAGATGGAAACACCATATATTTT
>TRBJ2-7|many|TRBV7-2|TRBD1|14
CASSLDRTGYEQYF
TGTGCCAGCAGCTTAGACCGGACAGGCTACGAGCAGTACTTC